Following are 23 T cell receptor beta chains from one sample sequenced in a study of blood T cell repertoires in COVID-19. Sequencing used immunoSEQ multiplex PCR; TCRdb keeps in-frame clones, though not all of them. Of about 170,000 clones listed, 84% are singletons. Specimen: peripheral blood. The source is a man in his 70s with active or convalescent COVID-19.

J is TRBJ1-4 and V is TRBV2; D remains ambiguous. The germline gives CDR1 SNHLY, CDR2 FYNNEI. There are 13 residues in the CDR3. Trimming shortened V by 10 bases and J by 7 bases, and 16 bases separated the two germline ends. The CDR3 DNA reads TGTGCCATCGGAGCGGGGATGGGTGAAAAACTGTTTTTT. It yields the protein CAIGAGMGEKLFF.

V usage is TRBV5-1 and J usage is TRBJ1-2; no reliable D call. Trimming pared 4 bases from V and 6 bases from J, leaving 16 bases between. CDR3 size: 14 residues. Germline V CDR1 and CDR2: SGHRS, YFSETQ. As DNA, the CDR3 is TGCGCCAGCAGCATTAAAGCCCTGGGAGATGGCTACACCTTC. Amino acid sequence: CASSIKALGDGYTF. Full variable domain (outside the CDR3, taken from reference TRBV5-1 and TRBJ1-2): KAGVTQTPRYLIKTRGQQVTLSCSPISGHRSVSWYQQTPGQGLQFLFEYFSETQRNKGNFPGRFSGRQFSNSRSEMNVSTLELGDSALYLCASSIKALGDGYTFGSGTRLTVV.

The chain has TRBV5-1 and TRBJ2-1; D possibly corresponds to TRBD2 (6 bases). The CDR3 is 17 residues long. V lost 2 bases to trimming and J lost 3 bases, with 18 bases between them. Germline V lookup: CDR1 SGHRS, CDR2 YFSETQ. This CDR3 is CASSFLATGSGYNEQFF. CDR3 DNA sequence: TGCGCCAGCAGCTTCCTGGCAACCGGGAGTGGCTACAATGAGCAGTTCTTC.

The J gene is TRBJ1-2, the V gene TRBV19; D unclear. Germline CDR1 LNHDA, CDR2 SQIVND (reference sequence). This CDR3 contains 14 residues. Trimming cost V 5 bases and J 0 bases, with 10 bases left between them. CDR3 sequence reads: CASSLAGANYGYTF. CDR3 DNA: TGTGCCAGTAGTTTGGCGGGAGCTAACTATGGCTACACCTTC.

V is TRBV18 and J is TRBJ1-2; no clear D gene. V was pared by 3 bases and J by 7 bases, with 12 bases between. The length of the CDR3 is 13 residues. The germline V gene has CDR1 KGHSH and CDR2 LQKENI. The CDR3 region has the DNA TGTGCCAGCTCACCGCGGAGGGTAGGTGGCTACACCTTC. This sequence encodes CASSPRRVGGYTF.

The chain employs TRBV10-1 and TRBJ2-7; D may be TRBD1 (6 bases). In germline, CDR1 is WNHNN, CDR2 SYGVQD (reference sequence). Between the trimmed V and J ends, which lost 6 bases and 0 bases, there was a span of 15 bases. This CDR3 comprises 15 residues. The CDR3 here is CASSAGTSGSYEQYF. For the CDR3, the DNA is TGCGCCAGCAGCGCCGGGACATCGGGCTCCTACGAGCAGTACTTC.

This clone was seen only once. The chain combines TRBV5-4 with TRBJ1-2, with D possibly being TRBD1 (5 bases). Trimming removed 4 bases at V and 7 bases at J, with 17 bases between. This CDR3 comprises 14 residues. Germline assignment: CDR1 SGHNT and CDR2 YYREEE (reference sequence). This CDR3 is CASSITGTGGGYTF. The DNA of the CDR3 is TGTGCCAGCAGCATAACCGGGACGGGAGGTGGCTACACCTTC. The whole variable domain, remainder taken from reference TRBV5-4 and TRBJ1-2, is ETGVTQSPTHLIKTRGQQVTLRCSSQSGHNTVSWYQQALGQGPQFIFQYYREEENGRGNFPPRFSGLQFPNYSSELNVNALELDDSALYLCASSITGTGGGYTFGSGTRLTVV.

The V and J genes are TRBV29-1 and TRBJ2-2; 8 bases map to TRBD2. The CDR3 has 14 amino acids. Germline CDR1 and CDR2: SQVTM and ANQGSEA. The junction had 4 bases not matched to a gene; V was cut back by 7 bases and J by 0 bases. In DNA form, the CDR3 reads TGCAGCGCAGAGGGACTAGCGAACACCGGGGAGCTGTTTTTT. This gives the protein CSAEGLANTGELFF.

This clone was detected a few times. This rearrangement joins TRBV6-5 to TRBJ2-7; 13 bases align to TRBD2. V shed 7 bases, J shed 6 bases, and the junction held 9 bases outside the gene matches. The CDR3 sequence is 15 residues long. CDR1 and CDR2 (germline): MNHEY, SVGAGI. In DNA form, the CDR3 reads TGTGCCAGCACGGCGAGGACTAGCGGGAGTTCCGAGCAGTACTTC. Its protein is CASTARTSGSSEQYF.

The chain combines TRBV2 with TRBJ1-1; 8 bases line up with TRBD1. This CDR3 spans 15 amino acids. The ends lost 6 bases at V and 1 base at J; junction bases unmatched: 7. CDR1 and CDR2 from the germline V gene are SNHLY and FYNNEI. CDR3: CASRRGQAQNTEAFF. Here the CDR3 DNA reads TGTGCCAGCAGAAGGGGACAGGCGCAGAACACTGAAGCTTTCTTT.

This clone was observed a handful of times. The chain links TRBV19 to TRBJ1-1; weak D call: TRBD1 (6 bases). V lost 5 bases, J lost 1 base, and 8 bases lay in between. The germline V gene has CDR1 LNHDA and CDR2 SQIVND (reference sequence). This CDR3 has 13 residues. CDR3 in DNA: TGTGCCAGTAGTGACAGGAGGAACACTGAAGCTTTCTTT. Residues: CASSDRRNTEAFF. The full variable domain, rest sourced from reference TRBV19 and TRBJ1-1, is DGGITQSPKYLFRKEGQNVTLSCEQNLNHDAMYWYRQDPGQGLRLIYYSQIVNDFQKGDIAEGYSVSREKKESFPLTVTSAQKNPTAFYLCASSDRRNTEAFFGQGTRLTVV.

This chain uses TRBV12-3 or TRBV12-4 with TRBJ1-1; D ambiguous. Trimming left V 3 bases short and J 11 bases short, with 13 bases between. The CDR3 length is 12 residues. The CDR3 sequence: CASSFYTSIAFF. The CDR3 bases are TGTGCCAGCAGTTTTTACACAAGTATCGCTTTCTTT.

The chain employs TRBV5-1 and TRBJ1-2, with 7 positions matching TRBD1. Germline-derived CDR1 and CDR2 are SGHRS and YFSETQ. The CDR3 runs to 15 residues. The trim removed 4 bases at V and 0 bases at J, leaving 6 bases unmatched. This chain's CDR3 is CASSRGTEANYGYTF. The CDR3, as DNA: TGCGCCAGCAGCCGGGGGACAGAAGCTAACTATGGCTACACCTTC.

CDR3: CASSPPGGGAIYEQYF. The DNA of the CDR3 is TGTGCCAGCTCACCACCTGGAGGGGGCGCGATTTACGAGCAGTACTTC. The rearrangement joins TRBV18 to TRBJ2-7; tentatively, D is TRBD1 (7 bases). Germline lookup yields CDR1 KGHSH and CDR2 LQKENI. The CDR3 extends over 16 amino acids. V lost 0 bases to trimming and J lost 4 bases, with 16 bases between them. Full variable domain (missing parts from reference TRBV18 and TRBJ2-7): NAGVMQNPRHLVRRRGQEARLRCSPMKGHSHVYWYRQLPEEGLKFMVYLQKENIIDESGMPKERFSAEFPKEGPSILRIQQVVRGDSAAYFCASSPPGGGAIYEQYFGPGTRLTVT.

The chain uses TRBV2 and TRBJ1-3; 7 bases fit TRBD1. The CDR3 runs to 13 residues. Trimming removed 5 bases from V and 2 bases from J; junction bases left unmatched: 0. In germline, CDR1 is SNHLY, CDR2 FYNNEI. As DNA, the CDR3 is TGTGCCAGCAGTACAGGGGCTGGAAACACCATATATTTT. This encodes CASSTGAGNTIYF. The full variable domain, with the rest looked up from reference TRBV2 and TRBJ1-3, is EPEVTQTPSHQVTQMGQEVILRCVPISNHLYFYWYRQILGQKVEFLVSFYNNEISEKSEIFDDQFSVERPDGSNFTLKIRSTKLEDSAMYFCASSTGAGNTIYFGEGSWLTVV.

The rearrangement joins TRBV7-9 to TRBJ1-1, with D possibly TRBD1 on 5 matching bases. The germline V gene has CDR1 SEHNR and CDR2 FQNEAQ (reference sequence). The CDR3 totals 14 residues. V lost 5 bases to trimming and J lost 4 bases, with 14 bases between them. CDR3: CASSVGRGSTEAFF. CDR3 DNA sequence: TGTGCCAGCAGCGTGGGTCGGGGGAGCACTGAAGCTTTCTTT.

This clone turned up a few times. V and J are TRBV6-5 and TRBJ1-2; 10 bases agree with TRBD1. Germline CDR1 and CDR2: MNHEY and SVGAGI. This CDR3 spans 15 amino acids. J lost 4 bases, V lost 2 bases, and 4 bases had no gene match. The CDR3 here is CASSYGGTGAYGYTF. The CDR3 DNA is TGTGCCAGCAGTTACGGTGGGACAGGGGCCTATGGCTACACCTTC.

The rearrangement links TRBV7-3 to TRBJ2-7, with D perhaps TRBD2 (5 bases). Germline V CDR1 and CDR2: SGHTA, FQGTGA. With 1 base removed from V and 4 bases from J, the gap between germline ends came to 17 bases. The CDR3 sequence is 16 residues long. The CDR3 is CASSLNRAGEGYEQYF. For the CDR3, the DNA is TGTGCCAGCAGCTTAAATAGAGCCGGAGAGGGTTACGAGCAGTACTTC.

This chain links TRBV7-3 with TRBJ2-3; 7 bases are a match to TRBD2. The CDR3 extends over 16 amino acids. Trimming at V came to 1 base and at J to 5 bases, leaving 9 bases not matched to a gene. Germline loops: CDR1 SGHTA, CDR2 FQGTGA. CDR3 coding DNA: TGTGCCAGCAGCTTAAGAGGCGGGAGTTTAAAAGATACGCAGTATTTT. This encodes CASSLRGGSLKDTQYF.

A single count supports this clone. This chain's CDR3 is CASSLVAGIQETQYF. CDR3 DNA: TGTGCCAGCTCACTGGTAGCGGGCATACAAGAGACCCAGTACTTC. V and J are TRBV18 and TRBJ2-5; 7 nucleotides line up with TRBD2. Per the germline V gene, CDR1 is KGHSH and CDR2 is LQKENI. The CDR3 runs to 15 residues. Germline trimming cut 4 bases from V and 2 bases from J; bases unmatched to any gene: 7. Filled out from reference TRBV18 and TRBJ2-5, the complete variable domain reads NAGVMQNPRHLVRRRGQEARLRCSPMKGHSHVYWYRQLPEEGLKFMVYLQKENIIDESGMPKERFSAEFPKEGPSILRIQQVVRGDSAAYFCASSLVAGIQETQYFGPGTRLLVL.

This chain links TRBV18 with TRBJ2-3, with D uncertain. Germline V gene sequence: CDR1 KGHSH, CDR2 LQKENI. The V end lost 1 base, the J end lost 2 bases, and 7 bases lay between the germline ends. The CDR3 has 14 amino acids. The CDR3 here is CASSPRAPTDTQYF. CDR3 nucleotide sequence: TGTGCCAGCTCACCACGGGCCCCCACAGATACGCAGTATTTT.

This rearrangement joins TRBV7-8 to TRBJ2-3, with 9 bases that match TRBD2. Germline CDR1 reads SGHVS; CDR2 reads FQNEAQ. With 7 bases clipped from V and 0 bases from J, the junction kept 8 bases outside the gene matches. This CDR3 is 16 amino acids long. The chain's CDR3 is CASTPGSGSSTDTQYF. The CDR3 DNA reads as TGTGCCAGCACCCCAGGTAGCGGGAGTAGCACAGATACGCAGTATTTT. Supplemented by reference TRBV7-8 and TRBJ2-3, the full variable domain reads GAGVSQSPRYKVAKRGQDVALRCDPISGHVSLFWYQQALGQGPEFLTYFQNEAQLDKSGLPSDRFFAERPEGSVSTLKIQRTQQEDSAVYLCASTPGSGSSTDTQYFGPGTRLTVL.

The genes are TRBV6-5 and TRBJ1-6; perhaps TRBD1 as D (5 bases). V shed 4 bases and J shed 2 bases, with 12 bases lying between them. Germline-derived CDR1 and CDR2 are MNHEY and SVGAGI. CDR3 length: 16 residues. In DNA, the CDR3 is TGTGCCAGCAGTTCACTGGGGGGAGCCTATAATTCACCCCTCCACTTT. Translated: CASSSLGGAYNSPLHF.